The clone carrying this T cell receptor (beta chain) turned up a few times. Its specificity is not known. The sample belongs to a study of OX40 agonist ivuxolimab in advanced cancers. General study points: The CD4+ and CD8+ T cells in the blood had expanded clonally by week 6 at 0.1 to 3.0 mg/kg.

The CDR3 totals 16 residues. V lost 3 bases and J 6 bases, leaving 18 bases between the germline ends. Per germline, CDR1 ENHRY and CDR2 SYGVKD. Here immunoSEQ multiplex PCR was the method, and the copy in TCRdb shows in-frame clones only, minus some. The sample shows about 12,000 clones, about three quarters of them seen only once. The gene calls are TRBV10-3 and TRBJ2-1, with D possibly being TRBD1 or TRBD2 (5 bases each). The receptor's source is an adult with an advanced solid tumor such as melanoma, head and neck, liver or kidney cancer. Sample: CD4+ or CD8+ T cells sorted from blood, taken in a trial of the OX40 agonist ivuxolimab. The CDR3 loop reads CAISDRDPTPFNEQFF. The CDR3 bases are TGTGCCATCAGTGATCGGGACCCCACCCCCTTCAATGAGCAGTTCTTC.